This T cell receptor (beta chain) emerged from a study of cytomegalovirus exposure and HLA in healthy donors. Whole-study results and caveats: Analyses of presence and absence presupposed an approximately uniform sequencing depth across donors. The study listed approximately 170 cytomegalovirus-associated TCR beta chains. Exclusion applied to some V segments, including TRBV6-2 and TRBV6-3, as they were indistinguishable. As a later analysis showed, a missense DCLRE1C variant was linked to trimming of TCR beta V- and J-genes.

Trimming removed 1 base from V and 9 bases from J; junction bases left unmatched: 8. Germline V gene data show CDR1 as SGHDT and CDR2 as YYEEEE. The length of the CDR3 is 15 residues. Primers included in the PCR were 60 Vbeta and 13 Jbeta primers. Using immunoSEQ multiplex PCR, the repertoire was profiled, and TCRdb retains in-frame clones only, with some absent. The repertoire includes 140,000 to 150,000 clones, approximately 78% of them detected once, and 2% to 3% sits in the top ten. This clone was observed a handful of times. Its target is unknown. The rearrangement links TRBV5-6 to TRBJ1-3; 9 nucleotides match TRBD1. This receptor was obtained from a woman between 18 and 30 years old in good health and CMV-seropositive. Input material: PBMCs. The CDR3 coding sequence is TGTGCCAGCAGCTTGAAGGACAGGGGAAGAAGCACCATATATTTT. Its translation is CASSLKDRGRSTIYF.